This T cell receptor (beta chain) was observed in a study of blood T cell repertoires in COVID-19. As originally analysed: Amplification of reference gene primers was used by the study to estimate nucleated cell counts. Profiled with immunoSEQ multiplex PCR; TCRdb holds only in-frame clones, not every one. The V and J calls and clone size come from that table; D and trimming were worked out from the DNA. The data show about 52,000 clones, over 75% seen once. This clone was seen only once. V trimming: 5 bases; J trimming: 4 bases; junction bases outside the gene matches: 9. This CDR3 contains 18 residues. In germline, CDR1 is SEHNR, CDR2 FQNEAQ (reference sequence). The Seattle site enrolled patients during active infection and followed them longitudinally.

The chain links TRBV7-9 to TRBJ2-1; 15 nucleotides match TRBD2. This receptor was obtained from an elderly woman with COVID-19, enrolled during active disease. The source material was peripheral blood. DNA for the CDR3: TGTGCCAGCAGCCAAATGGGACTAGCGGGAGGACGGTACAATGAGCAGTTCTTC. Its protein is CASSQMGLAGGRYNEQFF. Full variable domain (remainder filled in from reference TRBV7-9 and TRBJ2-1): DTGVSQNPRHKITKRGQNVTFRCDPISEHNRLYWYRQTLGQGPEFLTYFQNEAQLEKSRLLSDRFSAERPKGSFSTLEIQRTEQGDSAMYLCASSQMGLAGGRYNEQFFGPGTRLTVL.